The source of this T cell receptor (beta chain) is a study of CD8 T cells in ankylosing spondylitis. TCRdb redid the calling of the 5' RACE reads with MiXCR, one entry per CDR3 protein. Among 150,000 to 200,000 distinct CDR3 sequences listed, roughly 10% were seen once. There are 15 residues in the CDR3. V was cut by 3 bases and J by 7 bases, with 16 bases left in between. This clonotype appeared many times. The chain combines TRBV12-3 or TRBV12-4 with TRBJ2-1; maybe TRBD2 (5 bases). Sequences were obtained from blood, either unsorted or a sorted T cell fraction (not recorded which). The sequence derives from a female donor with ankylosing spondylitis or in good health (not recorded which). Here the CDR3 DNA reads TGTGCCAGCAGTTTTGAGGACCCTGCGGGTAATGAGCAGTTCTTC. Its protein is CASSFEDPAGNEQFF.